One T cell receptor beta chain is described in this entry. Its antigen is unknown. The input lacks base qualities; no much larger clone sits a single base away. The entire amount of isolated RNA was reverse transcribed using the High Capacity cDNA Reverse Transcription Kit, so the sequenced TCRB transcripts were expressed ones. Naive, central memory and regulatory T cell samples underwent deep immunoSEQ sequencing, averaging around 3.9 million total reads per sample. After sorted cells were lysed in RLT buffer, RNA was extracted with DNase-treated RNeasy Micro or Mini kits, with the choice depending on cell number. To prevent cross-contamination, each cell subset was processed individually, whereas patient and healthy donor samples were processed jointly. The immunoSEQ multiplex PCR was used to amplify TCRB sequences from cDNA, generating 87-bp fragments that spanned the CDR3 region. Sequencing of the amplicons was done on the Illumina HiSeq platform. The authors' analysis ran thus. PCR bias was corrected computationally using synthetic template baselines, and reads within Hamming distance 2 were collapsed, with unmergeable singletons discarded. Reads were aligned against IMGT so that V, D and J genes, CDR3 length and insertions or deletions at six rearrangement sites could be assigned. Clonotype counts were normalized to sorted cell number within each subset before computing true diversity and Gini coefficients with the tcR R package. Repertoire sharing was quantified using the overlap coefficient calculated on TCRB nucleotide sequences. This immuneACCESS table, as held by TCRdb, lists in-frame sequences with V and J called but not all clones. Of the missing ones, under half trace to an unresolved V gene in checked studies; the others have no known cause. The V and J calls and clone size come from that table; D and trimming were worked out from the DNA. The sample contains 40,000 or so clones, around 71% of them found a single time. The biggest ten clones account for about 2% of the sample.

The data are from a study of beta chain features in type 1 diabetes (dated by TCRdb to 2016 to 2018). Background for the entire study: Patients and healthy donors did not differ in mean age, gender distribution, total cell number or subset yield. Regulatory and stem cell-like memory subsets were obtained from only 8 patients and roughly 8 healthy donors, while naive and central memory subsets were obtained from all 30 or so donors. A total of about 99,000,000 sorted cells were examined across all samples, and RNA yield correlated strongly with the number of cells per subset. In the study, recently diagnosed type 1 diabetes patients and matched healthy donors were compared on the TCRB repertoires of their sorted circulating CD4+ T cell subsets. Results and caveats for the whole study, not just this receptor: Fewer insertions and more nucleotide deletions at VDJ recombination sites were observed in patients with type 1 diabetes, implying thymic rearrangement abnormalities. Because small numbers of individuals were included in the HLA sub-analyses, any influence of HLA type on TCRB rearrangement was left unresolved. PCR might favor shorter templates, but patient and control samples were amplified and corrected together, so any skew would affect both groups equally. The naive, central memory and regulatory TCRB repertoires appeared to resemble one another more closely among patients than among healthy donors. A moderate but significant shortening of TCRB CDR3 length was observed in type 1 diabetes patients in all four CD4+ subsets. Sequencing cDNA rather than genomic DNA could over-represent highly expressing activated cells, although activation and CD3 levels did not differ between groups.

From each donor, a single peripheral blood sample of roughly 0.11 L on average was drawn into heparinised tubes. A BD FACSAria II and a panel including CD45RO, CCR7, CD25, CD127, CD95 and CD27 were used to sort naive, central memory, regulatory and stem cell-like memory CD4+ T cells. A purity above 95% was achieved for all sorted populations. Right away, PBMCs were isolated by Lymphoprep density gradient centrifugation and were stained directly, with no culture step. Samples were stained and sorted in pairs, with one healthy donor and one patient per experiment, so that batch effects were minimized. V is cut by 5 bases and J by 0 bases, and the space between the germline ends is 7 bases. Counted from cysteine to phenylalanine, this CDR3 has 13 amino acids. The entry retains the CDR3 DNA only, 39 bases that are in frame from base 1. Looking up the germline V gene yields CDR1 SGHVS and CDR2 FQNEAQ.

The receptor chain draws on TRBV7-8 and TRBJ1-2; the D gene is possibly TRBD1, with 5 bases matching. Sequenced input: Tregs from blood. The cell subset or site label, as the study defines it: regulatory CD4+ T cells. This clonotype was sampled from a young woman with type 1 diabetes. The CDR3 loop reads CASSQDTNYGYTF. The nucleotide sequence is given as TGTGCCAGCAGCCAGGACACTAACTATGGCTACACCTTC.